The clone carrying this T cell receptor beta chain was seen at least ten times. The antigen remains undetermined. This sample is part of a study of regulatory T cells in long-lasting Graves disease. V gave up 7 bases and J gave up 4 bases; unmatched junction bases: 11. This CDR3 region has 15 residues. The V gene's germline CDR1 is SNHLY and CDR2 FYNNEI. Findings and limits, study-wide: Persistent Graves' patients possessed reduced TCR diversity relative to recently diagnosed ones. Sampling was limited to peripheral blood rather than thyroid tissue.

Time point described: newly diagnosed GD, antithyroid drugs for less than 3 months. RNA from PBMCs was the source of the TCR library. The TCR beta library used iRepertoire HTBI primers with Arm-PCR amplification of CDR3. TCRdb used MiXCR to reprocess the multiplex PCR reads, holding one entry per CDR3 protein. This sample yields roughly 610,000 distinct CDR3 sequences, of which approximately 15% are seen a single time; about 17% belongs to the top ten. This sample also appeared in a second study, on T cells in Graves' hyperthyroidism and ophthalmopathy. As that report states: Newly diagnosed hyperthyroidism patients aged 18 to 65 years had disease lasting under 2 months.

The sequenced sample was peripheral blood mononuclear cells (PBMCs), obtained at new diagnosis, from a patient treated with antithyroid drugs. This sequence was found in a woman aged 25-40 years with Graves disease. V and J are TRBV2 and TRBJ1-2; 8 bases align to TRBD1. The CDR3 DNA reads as TGTGCCAGCATGGGGTCGGGGACAGGCGGCTATGGCTACACCTTC. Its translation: CASMGSGTGGYGYTF.